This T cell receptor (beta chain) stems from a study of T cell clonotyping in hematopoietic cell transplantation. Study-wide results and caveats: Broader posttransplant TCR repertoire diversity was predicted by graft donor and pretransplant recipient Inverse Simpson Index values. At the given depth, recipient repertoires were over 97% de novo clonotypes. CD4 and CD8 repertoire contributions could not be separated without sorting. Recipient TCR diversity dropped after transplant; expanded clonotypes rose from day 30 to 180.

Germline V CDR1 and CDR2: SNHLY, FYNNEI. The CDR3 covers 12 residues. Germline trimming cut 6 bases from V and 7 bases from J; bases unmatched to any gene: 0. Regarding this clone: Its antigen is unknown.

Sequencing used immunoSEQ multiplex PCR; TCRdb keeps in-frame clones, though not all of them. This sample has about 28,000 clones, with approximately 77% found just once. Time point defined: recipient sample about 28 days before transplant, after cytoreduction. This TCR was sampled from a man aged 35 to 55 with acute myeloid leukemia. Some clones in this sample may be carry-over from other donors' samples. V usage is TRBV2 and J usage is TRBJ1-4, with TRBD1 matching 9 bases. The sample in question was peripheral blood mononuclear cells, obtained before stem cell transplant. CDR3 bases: TGTGCCAGCAGGGACAGGGGTGAAAAACTGTTTTTT. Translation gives CASRDRGEKLFF.